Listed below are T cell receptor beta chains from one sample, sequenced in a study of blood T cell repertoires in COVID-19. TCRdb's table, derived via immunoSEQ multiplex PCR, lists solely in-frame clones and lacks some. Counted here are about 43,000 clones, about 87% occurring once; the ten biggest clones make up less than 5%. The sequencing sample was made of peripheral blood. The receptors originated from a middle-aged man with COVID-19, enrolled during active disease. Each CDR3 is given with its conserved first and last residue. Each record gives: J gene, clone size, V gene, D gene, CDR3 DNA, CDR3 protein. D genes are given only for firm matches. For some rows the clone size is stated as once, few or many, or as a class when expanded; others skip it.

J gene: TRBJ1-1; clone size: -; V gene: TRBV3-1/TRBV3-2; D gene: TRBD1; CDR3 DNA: TGTGCCAGCAGCCAAGATGGAACAGGGGGCCATTTGAACACTGAAGCTTTCTTT; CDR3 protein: CASSQDGTGGHLNTEAFF
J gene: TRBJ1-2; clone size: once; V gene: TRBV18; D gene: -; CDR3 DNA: TGTGCCAGCTCACCACTCGCCAGCATTGACGGGGTGGGCGATGGCTACACCTTC; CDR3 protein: CASSPLASIDGVGDGYTF
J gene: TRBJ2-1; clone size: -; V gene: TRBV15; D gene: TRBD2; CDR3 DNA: TGTGCCACGGGACTAGCGGGGCCTGTGGGTCCTAGCTCCTACAATGAGCAGTTCTTC; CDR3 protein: CATGLAGPVGPSSYNEQFF
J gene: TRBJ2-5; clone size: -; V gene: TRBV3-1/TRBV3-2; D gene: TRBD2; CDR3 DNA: TGTGCCAGCAGCCACTCTAGCGGGAGCGTGGGAAAGACCCAGTACTTC; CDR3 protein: CASSHSSGSVGKTQYF
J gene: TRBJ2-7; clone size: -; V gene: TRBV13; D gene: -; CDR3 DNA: TGTGCCAGCAGCCTCCGGGACTCCTCATACGAGCAGTACTTC; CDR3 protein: CASSLRDSSYEQYF
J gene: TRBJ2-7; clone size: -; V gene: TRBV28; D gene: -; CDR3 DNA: TGTGCCACCACAAGGGGGGGTACCCTCTCCTACGAGCAGTACTTC; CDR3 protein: CATTRGGTLSYEQYF
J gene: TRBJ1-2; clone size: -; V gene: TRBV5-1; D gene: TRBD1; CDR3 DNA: TGCGCCAGCAGCTTAGGGACAGGCGGCCGCGGGTTAGGCTACACCTTC; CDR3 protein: CASSLGTGGRGLGYTF
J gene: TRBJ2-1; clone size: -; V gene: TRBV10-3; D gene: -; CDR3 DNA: TGTGCCATCAGTGAGGGGGGCCGTGAGCAGTTCTTC; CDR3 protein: CAISEGGREQFF
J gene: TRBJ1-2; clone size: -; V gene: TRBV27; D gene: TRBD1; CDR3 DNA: TGTGCCAGCAGTTCCATCAGGACAGGTTATGGCTACACCTTC; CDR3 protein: CASSSIRTGYGYTF
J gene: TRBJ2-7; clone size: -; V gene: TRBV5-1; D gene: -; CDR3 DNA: TGCGCCAGCAGCTCGTTTGGGAGCTCCTACGAGCAGTACTTC; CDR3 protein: CASSSFGSSYEQYF
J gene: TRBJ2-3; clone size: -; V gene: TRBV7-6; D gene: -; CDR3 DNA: TGTGCCAGCAGCTTAGAGGACGGGGAGGATACGCAGTATTTT; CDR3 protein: CASSLEDGEDTQYF
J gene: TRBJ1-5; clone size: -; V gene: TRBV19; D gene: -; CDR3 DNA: TGTGCCAGTAGTATATCCTCCGCTAATGAACGCCAGCATTTT; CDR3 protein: CASSISSANERQHF
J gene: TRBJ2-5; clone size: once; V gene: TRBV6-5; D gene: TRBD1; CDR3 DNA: TGTGCCAGCACCAGAAGGGGGCCGCAAGAGACCCAGTACTTC; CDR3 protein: CASTRRGPQETQYF
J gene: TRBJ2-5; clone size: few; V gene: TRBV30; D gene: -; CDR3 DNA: TGTGCCTGGAGTGACTTCTCCGGAGAGACCCAGTACTTC; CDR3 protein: CAWSDFSGETQYF
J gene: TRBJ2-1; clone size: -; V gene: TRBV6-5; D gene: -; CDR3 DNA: TGTGCCAGCAGATCCTTCGGTGAGCAGTTCTTC; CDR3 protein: CASRSFGEQFF
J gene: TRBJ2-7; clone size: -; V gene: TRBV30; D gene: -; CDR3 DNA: TGTGCCTGGAGTGTACTGGTCTCGAATTCCGAGCAGTACTTC; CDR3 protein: CAWSVLVSNSEQYF
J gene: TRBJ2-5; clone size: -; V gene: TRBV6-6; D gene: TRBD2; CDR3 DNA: TGTGCCAGCAGGCCAGCGGGGGGGCCGGGGGAGACCCAGTACTTC; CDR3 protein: CASRPAGGPGETQYF
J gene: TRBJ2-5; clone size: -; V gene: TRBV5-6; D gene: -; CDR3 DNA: TGTGCCAGCAGCTTAAGAGGTCCAGGGAAAATGTACCAAGAGACCCAGTACTTC; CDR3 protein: CASSLRGPGKMYQETQYF